This TCR beta chain was identified in a study of blood T cells in healthy people across ages (dated by TCRdb to 2013 to 2016). Looking at the study overall: In model experiments, roughly one uniquely barcoded TCR beta cDNA molecule per two T cells was captured by template switching. Using the same blood draw, the study looked at two additional independent replicas of 1 million unique cDNA reads for two donors, one aged 18 to 30 and the other aged 80 or older. Donors were grouped into four age groups: young (average roughly 17 years), middle-aged (39), aged (about 59) and long-lived (approximately 82). To track age-related changes in TCR beta repertoire diversity, the study relied on deep sequencing normalized with unique cDNA molecular identifiers.

The library was built by means of 5' RACE. This sample was sequenced with an Illumina HiSeq 2500. A second about 7 to 11 cycle PCR used a sample-barcoded 5' primer and a J-beta primer mix. A template-switch 5' adaptor carrying 12 random nucleotides introduced a unique molecular identifier onto each TCR beta cDNA molecule. Each sample yielded at least 3 million CDR3-containing paired-end reads. First-strand cDNA synthesis was performed from all RNA using the Mint cDNA synthesis kit, with priming by a TRBC-specific oligonucleotide. After uracil-DNA glycosylase treatment, a first 18-cycle PCR used universal primers M1SS and BC2_uni_R on all cDNA. Per the source publication's procedure: For normalization, 1 million high-quality reads, each with a distinct molecular identifier, were randomly selected from each sample. Instead of being binned into consensus sequences, reads that shared molecular identifiers were thrown out. CDR3 identification, clonotype clustering and error correction used MiTCR with a Q25 quality threshold and the strictest error-elimination algorithm. A nonparametric unseen species model using Euler transformation provided a lower-bound estimate of total TCR beta diversity. Using fastp trimming at Q25 and MiXCR clonotype assembly, TCRdb reanalyzed the public sequencing data and kept in-frame beta chains. CDR3 protein sequences are deduplicated, and each keeps its most common genes and DNA. TCRdb's processing, not the authors', yielded these V and J calls. Counted in this sample were 600,000 to 1,000,000 distinct CDR3 sequences; 25% of them appeared once. The ten largest clones take up under 4.5% of the sample.

As encoded in the germline V gene, CDR1 is SQVTM while CDR2 is ANQGSEA. The CDR3, cysteine through phenylalanine, is 12 amino acids long. Only the CDR3 portion is preserved as DNA: 36 bases, with reading frame beginning at the first base. Trimming removed 7 bases from V and 5 bases from J; the gene matches leave 5 bases unexplained. Results and caveats for the whole study, not just this receptor: Compared with the aged group, more naive CD4+ T cells, fewer expanded clones and increased TCR diversity were shown by the long-lived group, suggesting age selection. As age increased, observed TCR beta diversity per million T cells dropped in a roughly linear way, and a significant reduction was already evident by age 40. Because donor CMV infection status was unknown, age-related changes in expanded clonotypes were potentially confounded. A strong correlation was found between observed TCR beta diversity and the percentage of naive T cells measured by flow cytometry. Total diversity estimates from one million sequenced T cells were considered lower bounds and underestimates. Since profiling was done on bulk unsorted PBMCs, naive and antigen-experienced compartments could not be conclusively compared.

There are many counts of this clonotype. Its cognate antigen has yet to be identified. Within one base of it there is no much larger clone, and no base qualities were kept. Donors were approximately 42 systemically healthy Caucasian individuals from Russia aged roughly 6 to 100 years. Each donor gave approximately 9.3 milliliters of peripheral blood, collected into EDTA-treated Vacutainer tubes. Ficoll-Paque density-gradient centrifugation was used to isolate PBMCs, with at least 7 million per sample. Total RNA, at least 6 micrograms per sample, was extracted from PBMCs with Trizol reagent. For every donor, flow cytometry on a PBMC aliquot measured the percentage of naive CD45RAhigh/CD27high T cells. These records were also assigned to another study, of T cells of mothers and their children. According to the second study: Donors were nine systemically healthy Caucasian individuals: three mothers and their six children. cDNA synthesis used all of the extracted RNA, with 1.5 ug of RNA in each 15 ul reaction. Sample barcodes and 2-4 random nucleotides were added via the M1S primer in the second PCR. More than 9 million TCR beta CDR3 reads were obtained from each mother, and some 3.3 million reads were obtained from each child. In both related and unrelated pairs, thymic selection shapes the output of TCR recombination in a similar way, with inherited differences having only a minor effect. Normalized repertoire overlap in related mother-child pairs was always slightly higher than in unrelated mother-child pairs, but the difference was never significant. No persistent microchimeric T cell clones were found, with a detection sensitivity of roughly 92 clones per million clonotypes. Deep NGS was used in the study to compare the TCR beta repertoires of mothers and children and to look for features that separate related mother-child pairs from unrelated individuals. The mean age was roughly 40 +/- 4 years for the mothers and approximately 11 +/- 4 years for the children. After adapter ligation was performed with NEBNext reagents, the libraries were sequenced on an Illumina HiSeq 2000 with 100+100 nt paired-end reads. To prevent cross-contamination, the mother and child libraries were prepared a month apart and were sequenced in separate runs. For each donor, between about 450,000 and 2,300,000 distinct TCR beta clonotypes were identified. Naive TCR beta clonotypes were estimated from low-frequency clonotypes matched to each donor's FACS-determined naive share, without sorting.

Material for sequencing was blood. The TCR comes from a boy aged 10-17 years in good health. This receptor chain uses TRBV29-1 and TRBJ1-1; the junction holds 9 bases that match TRBD1. The nucleotide sequence is TGCAGCGCGGGACAGGGAAAAACTGAAGCTTTCTTT. The encoded protein is CSAGQGKTEAFF.